This passage covers 27 T cell receptor beta chains from one sample sequenced in a study of blood T cell repertoires in COVID-19. Sequenced by immunoSEQ multiplex PCR; TCRdb stores in-frame clones only, minus some. In the table there are about 55,000 clones, approximately 82% of which are singletons. The sequenced material came from peripheral blood. These receptors all stem from a human donor in a cohort sampled during active or convalescent COVID-19.

This chain connects TRBV2 to TRBJ1-6, with 8 positions matching TRBD1. The ends lost 7 bases at V and 10 bases at J; junction bases unmatched: 6. Germline CDR1 SNHLY, CDR2 FYNNEI. The length of the CDR3 is 13 residues. DNA of the CDR3: TGTGCCAGCACGGACAGGGCAGGGTCACCCCTCCACTTT. Protein sequence: CASTDRAGSPLHF.

V and J are TRBV4-3 and TRBJ1-2, with D unclear. Trimming removed 0 bases at V and 0 bases at J, with 11 bases between. This CDR3 has 16 amino acids. Germline CDR1 is LGHNA and CDR2 is YSLEER. CDR3 in DNA: TGCGCCAGCAGCCAAGAAGCCGGGAGGGCTAACTATGGCTACACCTTC. Translation: CASSQEAGRANYGYTF.

This chain connects TRBV10-3 to TRBJ2-1; perhaps TRBD2 as D (5 bases). The CDR3 totals 17 residues. The germline V gene encodes CDR1 ENHRY and CDR2 SYGVKD. V lost 0 bases and J lost 5, with 17 bases in between. The CDR3 sequence: CAISESEGTPNHNEQFF. CDR3 DNA sequence: TGTGCCATCAGTGAGTCCGAGGGCACCCCTAATCACAATGAGCAGTTCTTC.

The rearrangement joins TRBV20-1 to TRBJ2-5; D is perhaps TRBD2 (5 bases). CDR3 length: 13 amino acids. V was shortened by 3 bases and J by 6 bases, with 14 bases between the two germline ends. Germline V gene data show CDR1 as DFQATT and CDR2 as SNEGSKA (reference sequence). Here the CDR3 DNA reads TGCAGTGCTAGTACTAGTGGGATACAGACCCAGTACTTC. It codes for CSASTSGIQTQYF.

The chain links TRBV9 to TRBJ2-7; the D gene is possibly TRBD2 (5 bases). CDR1 and CDR2 (germline): SGDLS, YYNGEE. This CDR3 comprises 16 residues. Trimming pared 2 bases from V and 7 bases from J, leaving 22 bases between. CDR3 sequence: CASSVGGPSSRTEQYF. Here the CDR3 DNA reads TGTGCCAGCAGCGTCGGCGGGCCCTCTTCACGAACAGAGCAGTACTTC.

This clone was recorded only once. The genes are TRBV15 and TRBJ2-7, with D perhaps matching TRBD2 (7 bases). CDR1 and CDR2 from the germline V gene are LNHNV and YYDKDF (reference sequence). The CDR3 is made up of 16 amino acids. The V and J ends lost 0 bases and 3 bases respectively, with 15 bases between them. This chain's CDR3 is CATSRDLAGANYEQYF. The CDR3 region has the DNA TGTGCCACCAGCAGAGATCTGGCGGGGGCCAACTACGAGCAGTACTTC.

This clone was picked up a small number of times. The chain links TRBV12-3 or TRBV12-4 to TRBJ2-1; D is undetermined. CDR3 length equals 11 residues. Trimming stripped 2 bases from V and 11 bases from J, with 7 bases between. DNA for the CDR3: TGTGCCAGCAGTTTACTTCCCCAGCAGTTCTTC. Amino acids: CASSLLPQQFF.

This chain joins TRBV6-5 and TRBJ2-3, with D maybe TRBD2 (6 bases). Trimming removed 0 bases from V and 0 bases from J, with 7 bases in between. The CDR3 has 15 amino acids. The germline gives CDR1 MNHEY, CDR2 SVGAGI. The CDR3 spells CASSYSTSSTDTQYF. The CDR3 coding sequence is TGTGCCAGCAGTTACTCGACTAGTAGCACAGATACGCAGTATTTT.

This chain connects TRBV19 to TRBJ1-5; D might be TRBD1 (5 bases). The V gene lost 5 bases and the J gene lost 5 bases, with 13 bases spanning the gap. CDR1 LNHDA and CDR2 SQIVND come from the germline V gene (reference sequence). The CDR3 is 14 residues long. In DNA, the CDR3 is TGTGCCAGTAGTCCGGACATACTATATCAGCCCCAGCATTTT. Its translation: CASSPDILYQPQHF.

The chain combines TRBV7-2 with TRBJ2-7; TRBD1 agrees at 8 bases. Losses at the gene ends were 5 bases for V and 0 bases for J; bases not matched to a gene: 12. This CDR3 contains 17 residues. Germline V gene sequence: CDR1 SGHTA, CDR2 FQGNSA. CDR3 in DNA: TGTGCCAGCAGCCCACCCTTCCGGACAGGGTACTCCTACGAGCAGTACTTC. Translated: CASSPPFRTGYSYEQYF.

The genes are TRBV7-2 and TRBJ1-2, with D tentatively TRBD1 (6 bases). Trimming removed 5 bases at V and 5 bases at J, with 12 bases between. The germline CDR1 and CDR2 sequences are SGHTA and FQGNSA. The length of the CDR3 is 13 residues. The CDR3 here is CASSPRQAYGYTF. The CDR3 DNA reads as TGTGCCAGCAGCCCCAGACAGGCGTATGGCTACACCTTC.

Only one count was recorded for this clone. The V and J genes are TRBV20-1 and TRBJ2-3; TRBD2 matches at 7 bases. Germline CDR1 reads DFQATT; CDR2 reads SNEGSKA (reference sequence). The CDR3 has 17 amino acids. The trim removed 3 bases at V and 3 bases at J, leaving 15 bases unmatched. DNA of the CDR3: TGCAGTGCTAGTCTGCCACTTGGGGGGGGAAAGACAGATACGCAGTATTTT. Translation: CSASLPLGGGKTDTQYF.

This chain uses TRBV29-1 with TRBJ2-3; possibly TRBD2 for D (5 bases). V lost 2 bases, J lost 3 bases, and 9 bases lay in between. Looked up from germline, CDR1 is SQVTM and CDR2 is ANQGSEA. The CDR3 runs 13 residues. The DNA of the CDR3 is TGCAGCGTTGAATGGCGGGCGACAGATACGCAGTATTTT. Translating it yields CSVEWRATDTQYF.

This rearrangement joins TRBV5-4 to TRBJ1-1; D not certain. CDR3 length: 13 amino acids. Trimming took 2 bases from V and 5 from J, leaving 10 bases between them. Germline V gene lookup returns CDR1 SGHNT and CDR2 YYREEE (reference sequence). The CDR3 DNA reads TGTGCCAGCAGCTTTTACGGGGTGACTGAAGCTTTCTTT. It is translated as CASSFYGVTEAFF.

The chain uses TRBV2 and TRBJ2-4; tentatively, D is TRBD2 (6 bases). Germline V lookup: CDR1 SNHLY, CDR2 FYNNEI. V gave up 6 bases and J gave up 0 bases, with 15 bases separating them. The CDR3 has 16 amino acids. The CDR3 DNA is TGTGCCAGCAGAGGACGGGGGTCGGGAGCCAAAAACATTCAGTACTTC. Translation: CASRGRGSGAKNIQYF.

This clone appeared a single time. This rearrangement joins TRBV3-1 (or the pseudogene TRBV3-2) to TRBJ2-7; 9 bases match TRBD2. CDR1 is LGHDT and CDR2 is YNNKEL in the germline V gene (reference sequence). V lost 4 bases and J lost 2; bases outside the gene matches: 9. There are 16 residues in the CDR3. The CDR3 DNA follows: TGTGCCAGCAGCCGCGGCATAGCGGGGGAAACCTACGAGCAGTACTTC. Protein product: CASSRGIAGETYEQYF.

The chain has TRBV7-8 and TRBJ2-3, with TRBD1 matching over 7 bases. This CDR3 region has 15 residues. V gave up 4 bases and J gave up 3 bases; unmatched junction bases: 7. The germline gives CDR1 SGHVS, CDR2 FQNEAQ. As DNA, the CDR3 is TGTGCCAGCAGCTCGAACAGGGGCAGAACAGATACGCAGTATTTT. Translation gives CASSSNRGRTDTQYF.

A single count supports this clone. V usage is TRBV27 and J usage is TRBJ2-5, with a weak D call TRBD1 (7 bases). The CDR3 totals 13 residues. V was trimmed by 6 bases and J by 5 bases, leaving 13 bases between them. Germline values: CDR1 MNHEY, CDR2 SMNVEV (reference sequence). DNA of the CDR3: TGTGCCAGCAGACAACAGGGGAGGGAGACCCAGTACTTC. This gives the protein CASRQQGRETQYF.

V is TRBV19 and J is TRBJ1-5, with 7 nucleotides matching TRBD1. V was pared by 5 bases and J by 3 bases, with 13 bases of the junction left unmatched. This CDR3 is built from 17 residues. Germline-derived CDR1 and CDR2 are LNHDA and SQIVND (reference sequence). CDR3 sequence: CASSLPPGTGANQPQHF. The CDR3 DNA reads as TGTGCCAGTAGTCTCCCCCCAGGCACAGGGGCCAATCAGCCCCAGCATTTT.

This clone was observed a few times. The chain carries TRBV6-2 or TRBV6-3 and TRBJ2-7; 9 bases agree with TRBD2. The CDR3 runs 18 residues. Trimming cost V 0 bases and J 2 bases; bases outside gene matches: 11. Germline CDR1 reads MNHEY; CDR2 reads SVGEGT. CDR3 in DNA: TGTGCCAGCAGTTACTCTCGAGCGGGGGGTCGTTCCCCCTACGAGCAGTACTTC. Its translation: CASSYSRAGGRSPYEQYF.

This clone was counted a single time. This chain connects TRBV10-3 to TRBJ2-1; TRBD2 agrees at 11 bases. The V gene end was trimmed by 6 bases and the J gene end by 8 bases; junction bases not matched to a gene: 12. The CDR3 has 16 residues. Germline V gene data show CDR1 as ENHRY and CDR2 as SYGVKD. This CDR3 is CAIREPLAGGRDEQFF. The CDR3 DNA sequence: TGTGCCATCAGGGAGCCCCTAGCGGGGGGACGCGATGAGCAGTTCTTC.

This chain links TRBV18 with TRBJ1-1; 7 bases map to TRBD1. Germline CDR1 reads KGHSH; CDR2 reads LQKENI. V dropped 5 bases and J dropped 7; count of bases not matched to a gene: 13. This CDR3 contains 15 residues. CDR3 DNA sequence: TGTGCCAGCTCAATAGAACAGGGGAGAAATATTGAAGCTTTCTTT. Its translation is CASSIEQGRNIEAFF.

The chain employs TRBV27 and TRBJ1-6; TRBD1 is a possible D gene (5 bases). Trimming took 5 bases from V and 8 from J, leaving 10 bases between them. Germline CDR1 reads MNHEY; CDR2 reads SMNVEV (reference sequence). CDR3 length equals 13 residues. The CDR3 loop reads CASSRTKYSPLHF. The CDR3 region has the DNA TGTGCCAGCAGTAGGACAAAGTATTCACCCCTCCACTTT.

The chain employs TRBV5-4 and TRBJ2-3, with 10 nucleotides matching TRBD2. Germline CDR1 and CDR2: SGHNT and YYREEE (reference sequence). Trimming cost V 1 base and J 3 bases; bases outside gene matches: 11. The CDR3 consists of 18 residues. The CDR3 sequence: CASSLKSASGGLTDTQYF. As DNA, the CDR3 is TGTGCCAGCAGCTTGAAAAGCGCTAGCGGGGGACTTACAGATACGCAGTATTTT.

V is TRBV11-2 and J is TRBJ2-1; 10 bases match TRBD2. Germline CDR1 and CDR2: SGHAT and FQNNGV. This CDR3 has 16 residues. The V gene end was trimmed by 4 bases and the J gene end by 4 bases; junction bases not matched to a gene: 7. CDR3 sequence reads: CASSSLGLAAYNEQFF. The CDR3 DNA follows: TGTGCCAGCAGCTCCCTCGGACTAGCGGCTTACAATGAGCAGTTCTTC. Full variable domain (missing parts from reference TRBV11-2 and TRBJ2-1): EAGVAQSPRYKIIEKRQSVAFWCNPISGHATLYWYQQILGQGPKLLIQFQNNGVVDDSQLPKDRFSAERLKGVDSTLKIQPAKLEDSAVYLCASSSLGLAAYNEQFFGPGTRLTVL.

This clone was recorded only once. This chain joins TRBV19 and TRBJ2-1; 7 nucleotides align to TRBD2. V was clipped by 5 bases and J by 3 bases; unmatched bases: 7. The germline CDR1 and CDR2 sequences are LNHDA and SQIVND (reference sequence). This CDR3 has 15 amino acids. CDR3 bases: TGTGCCAGTAGTCTGGGGGGGATGGACTACAATGAGCAGTTCTTC. Translated: CASSLGGMDYNEQFF.

This clone showed up just a few times. The chain combines TRBV6-5 with TRBJ2-1; 9 bases map to TRBD2. Unmatched junction bases numbered 1, after V lost 6 bases and J lost 7 bases. The V gene's germline CDR1 is MNHEY and CDR2 SVGAGI. The CDR3 extends over 12 amino acids. The CDR3: CASSLAGNEQFF. CDR3 DNA: TGTGCCAGCAGCCTAGCGGGGAATGAGCAGTTCTTC.